This record concerns one T cell receptor beta chain sequence. The CDR3 sequence is 14 residues long. Germline-derived CDR1 and CDR2 are SEHNR and FQNEAQ (reference sequence). V trimming: 4 bases; J trimming: 3 bases; junction bases outside the gene matches: 2. TCRdb's table, derived via immunoSEQ multiplex PCR, lists solely in-frame clones and lacks some. The sample includes 150,000 or so clones, roughly 82% seen only once; the top ten take about 15%. This sample was taken from a study of blood T cell repertoires in COVID-19. The genes are TRBV7-9 and TRBJ1-3; the match to TRBD1 covers 8 bases. The clonotype comes from a man aged 45-65 years who had recovered from COVID-19. The material sequenced was PBMCs or T cells enriched from blood (not recorded which). The DNA for the CDR3 is TGTGCCAGCAGCTCACAGGGGGTTGGAAACACCATATATTTT. Translation gives CASSSQGVGNTIYF. Supplemented by reference TRBV7-9 and TRBJ1-3, the full variable domain reads DTGVSQNPRHKITKRGQNVTFRCDPISEHNRLYWYRQTLGQGPEFLTYFQNEAQLEKSRLLSDRFSAERPKGSFSTLEIQRTEQGDSAMYLCASSSQGVGNTIYFGEGSWLTVV.